This T cell receptor (beta chain) was found in a study of identifying expanded T cells in peripheral blood. No infections or other immune events were documented during collection. For this clone: Antigen unknown.

Study findings and constraints: Differentially abundant clones: 0.95 to 1.5 between replicates, 16.4 at about two weeks, 18 to 20 at four. Approximately two-week clone count variance significantly increased as total template count grew.

The protocol was immunoSEQ multiplex PCR, while the TCRdb copy is restricted to in-frame clones and leaves out a portion. The sample carries roughly 100,000 clones, about nine tenths recorded once. Trimming took off 5 bases at V and 2 bases at J, with 7 bases between the two ends. Germline values: CDR1 LNHDA, CDR2 SQIVND (reference sequence). The CDR3 covers 13 residues. Material for sequencing was blood. The chain recombines TRBV19 with TRBJ1-3; D is ambiguous. This sequence originates from a person between 18 and 75 years old in good health. CDR3 sequence reads: CASSFDPGNTIYF. CDR3 coding DNA: TGTGCCAGTAGTTTCGACCCTGGAAACACCATATATTTT.